The 15 T cell receptor beta chains below come from one sample, sequenced in a study of blood T cell repertoires in COVID-19. Only in-frame clones appear in the TCRdb table, and some are missing; sequencing was by immunoSEQ multiplex PCR. The sample holds roughly 97,000 clones; approximately 91% are singletons and the top ten take 5.1%. The sequenced sample consisted of peripheral blood. Source of these receptors: a human donor in a cohort sampled during active COVID-19.

The CDR3 protein is CASSILSFFGTGVKNIQYF. DNA of the CDR3: TGTGCCAGTAGTATCCTTTCCTTCTTTGGGACAGGGGTAAAAAACATTCAGTACTTC. The rearrangement links TRBV19 to TRBJ2-4, with 10 nucleotides matching TRBD1. The V segment lost 3 bases and the J segment 4 bases; nucleotides outside the gene matches: 15. The CDR3 sequence is 19 residues long. The germline CDR1 and CDR2 sequences are LNHDA and SQIVND (reference sequence).

V gene TRBV29-1 combines with J gene TRBJ2-1, with D tentatively TRBD1 (6 bases). The CDR3 is 15 residues long. Trimming removed 3 bases at V and 3 bases at J, with 15 bases between. The germline V gene has CDR1 SQVTM and CDR2 ANQGSEA. CDR3 DNA: TGCAGCGTTGAGGGTACAGGGAAAAACTACAATGAGCAGTTCTTC. As protein: CSVEGTGKNYNEQFF.

The V call is TRBV19, the J call TRBJ1-5; no clear D gene. The germline gives CDR1 LNHDA, CDR2 SQIVND (reference sequence). V lost 6 bases, J lost 0 bases, and 12 bases lay in between. The CDR3 is 15 amino acids. The CDR3 sequence is CASRREGDSNQPQHF. The CDR3 nucleotides read TGTGCCAGTAGGCGGGAAGGTGATAGCAATCAGCCCCAGCATTTT.

The rearrangement uses TRBV28 and TRBJ1-1; TRBD1 might be the D (6 bases). Germline V gene sequence: CDR1 MDHEN, CDR2 SYDVKM. Trimming took 3 bases from V and 4 from J, leaving 12 bases between them. This CDR3 contains 14 residues. CDR3: CASSFITGSTEAFF. CDR3 nucleotides: TGTGCCAGCAGTTTCATCACAGGGAGCACTGAAGCTTTCTTT.

This sequence joins TRBV9 and TRBJ2-3, with TRBD2 matching 12 bases. This CDR3 has 20 amino acids. Germline lookup yields CDR1 SGDLS and CDR2 YYNGEE. V lost 0 bases and J lost 1; bases outside the gene matches: 12. CDR3 nucleotides: TGTGCCAGCAGCGTAGCCCCAACTAGCGGGAGGACCGGAGGCACAGATACGCAGTATTTT. This codes for CASSVAPTSGRTGGTDTQYF.

This clone has only one observation. V usage is TRBV28 and J usage is TRBJ2-2; no clear D gene. The germline CDR1 and CDR2 sequences are MDHEN and SYDVKM. The V end was cut by 8 bases, the J end by 1 base, with 5 bases between. The length of the CDR3 is 12 residues. DNA of the CDR3: TGTGCCAGCTCCCTGAACACCGGGGAGCTGTTTTTT. This gives the protein CASSLNTGELFF.

There are a few counts of this clone. The J gene is TRBJ2-1, the V gene TRBV7-3, with D perhaps TRBD2 (6 bases). This CDR3 spans 15 amino acids. CDR1 SGHTA and CDR2 FQGTGA come from the germline V gene. V lost 4 bases, J lost 2 bases, and 12 bases lay in between. The CDR3 spells CASSWGTGTYNEQFF. The CDR3 DNA is TGTGCCAGCAGCTGGGGGACTGGAACCTACAATGAGCAGTTCTTC.

This clone has more than one count but fewer than ten. This chain joins TRBV5-8 and TRBJ1-4; D not certain. With 1 base removed from V and 7 bases from J, the gap between germline ends came to 5 bases. Germline CDR1 is SGHTS and CDR2 is YDEGEE. The CDR3 extends over 12 amino acids. For the CDR3, the DNA is TGTGCCAGCAGCTTGTTGGCTGAAAAACTGTTTTTT. It specifies CASSLLAEKLFF.

This rearrangement joins TRBV6-2 or TRBV6-3 to TRBJ2-3; the match to TRBD2 covers 8 bases. This CDR3 spans 17 amino acids. Germline-derived CDR1 and CDR2 are MNHEY and SVGEGT. J lost 2 bases, V lost 4 bases, and 11 bases had no gene match. As DNA, the CDR3 is TGTGCCAGCAGTTTGCGAATACGGGGGGGGACCACAGATACGCAGTATTTT. Encoded protein: CASSLRIRGGTTDTQYF.

This chain joins TRBV10-3 and TRBJ2-7; TRBD1 aligns across 9 bases. After removal of 3 bases from V and 3 bases from J, the junction contained 9 bases not matched to a gene. The CDR3 is made up of 16 amino acids. Germline loops: CDR1 ENHRY, CDR2 SYGVKD. CDR3 nucleotides: TGTGCCATCAGTGACCGAACCGGACAGGGGTTCTACGAGCAGTACTTC. Its translation is CAISDRTGQGFYEQYF.

V usage is TRBV24-1 and J usage is TRBJ1-1, with a tentative D call TRBD1 (6 bases). Per the germline V gene, CDR1 is KGHDR and CDR2 is SFDVKD. V lost 9 bases and J lost 3, with 13 bases in between. The CDR3 loop spans 13 amino acids. In DNA form, the CDR3 reads TGTGCCACCCGTGGGGGCCAGTACACTGAAGCTTTCTTT. It is translated as CATRGGQYTEAFF.

This chain links TRBV18 with TRBJ2-3, with D tentatively TRBD1 (5 bases). Trimming left V 3 bases short and J 6 bases short, with 16 bases between. The CDR3 runs 15 residues. CDR1 is KGHSH and CDR2 is LQKENI in the germline V gene. CDR3 nucleotides: TGTGCCAGCTCACCTTGGGGCCCCGCTGCGGATACGCAGTATTTT. It is translated as CASSPWGPAADTQYF.

The V gene is TRBV11-2, the J gene TRBJ2-7, with a possible D match to TRBD1 (6 bases). The germline CDR1 and CDR2 sequences are SGHAT and FQNNGV. The CDR3 runs to 15 residues. V lost 5 bases to trimming and J lost 2 bases, with 16 bases between them. CDR3 residues: CASSGAGTSTYEQYF. The DNA of the CDR3 is TGTGCCAGCAGCGGGGCTGGGACATCCACCTACGAGCAGTACTTC.

CDR3 sequence: CASSLDGIGTEAFF. In DNA, the CDR3 is TGTGCCAGCAGCTTAGATGGAATCGGGACTGAAGCTTTCTTT. The chain employs TRBV5-8 and TRBJ1-1; the D is unclear. The CDR3 runs to 14 residues. Trimming shortened V by 2 bases and J by 5 bases, and 13 bases separated the two germline ends. In germline, CDR1 is SGHTS, CDR2 YDEGEE.

The chain links TRBV20-1 to TRBJ2-7; TRBD2 aligns across 7 bases. The CDR3 spans 14 residues. The germline V gene has CDR1 DFQATT and CDR2 SNEGSKA (reference sequence). Trimming at V came to 3 bases and at J to 5 bases, leaving 10 bases not matched to a gene. The CDR3 DNA reads as TGCAGTGCTAGTTTTCCCCGGGAGGTCGACGAGCAGTACTTC. Amino acid sequence: CSASFPREVDEQYF.